This is a list of T cell receptor beta chains from one sample in a study of cytotoxic CD8 clonotypes in ibrutinib-treated CLL. The method was immunoSEQ multiplex PCR; TCRdb's version includes in-frame clones alone and lacks a portion of them. The sample has hundreds of thousands of clones; just under 80% are singletons. The sequencing here drew on PBMCs, taken before ibrutinib treatment. These receptors all stem from a human donor with chronic lymphocytic leukemia. CDR3s include the opening cysteine and the closing phenylalanine or tryptophan.

CDR3 length: 16; V gene: TRBV28; J gene: TRBJ1-4; CDR3 protein: CASSFYTGTGDEKLFF
CDR3 length: 12; V gene: TRBV15; J gene: TRBJ2-5; CDR3 protein: CATSRDRRTQYF
CDR3 length: 13; V gene: TRBV28; J gene: TRBJ1-1; CDR3 protein: CASSLLEATEAFF
CDR3 length: 14; V gene: TRBV18; J gene: TRBJ2-7; CDR3 protein: CASSTSGKAYEQYF
CDR3 length: 13; V gene: TRBV5-1; J gene: TRBJ2-4; CDR3 protein: CASSLTRENIQYF
CDR3 length: 15; V gene: TRBV15; J gene: TRBJ1-1; CDR3 protein: CATSKPGSMNTEAFF
CDR3 length: 15; V gene: TRBV4-1; J gene: TRBJ2-2; CDR3 protein: CASSHGQGDTGELFF
CDR3 length: 18; V gene: TRBV27; J gene: TRBJ2-1; CDR3 protein: CASSHLKPGLAGYNEQFF
CDR3 length: 15; V gene: TRBV27; J gene: TRBJ2-1; CDR3 protein: CASSSPTGGKNEQFF
CDR3 length: 14; V gene: TRBV5-1; J gene: TRBJ1-2; CDR3 protein: CASSTTGREGGYTF
CDR3 length: 18; V gene: TRBV7-9; J gene: TRBJ2-7; CDR3 protein: CASSHPPVLAGGRGEQYF
CDR3 length: 15; V gene: TRBV7-8; J gene: TRBJ2-3; CDR3 protein: CASRGVAGVADTQYF
CDR3 length: 15; V gene: TRBV7-8; J gene: TRBJ2-1; CDR3 protein: CASSSTGGRYNEQFF
CDR3 length: 12; V gene: TRBV13; J gene: TRBJ1-1; CDR3 protein: CASSIGGPEAFF
CDR3 length: 11; V gene: TRBV11-3; J gene: TRBJ2-1; CDR3 protein: CASSLGNEQFF
CDR3 length: 16; V gene: TRBV4-1; J gene: TRBJ1-3; CDR3 protein: CASSLGQGKSGNTIYF